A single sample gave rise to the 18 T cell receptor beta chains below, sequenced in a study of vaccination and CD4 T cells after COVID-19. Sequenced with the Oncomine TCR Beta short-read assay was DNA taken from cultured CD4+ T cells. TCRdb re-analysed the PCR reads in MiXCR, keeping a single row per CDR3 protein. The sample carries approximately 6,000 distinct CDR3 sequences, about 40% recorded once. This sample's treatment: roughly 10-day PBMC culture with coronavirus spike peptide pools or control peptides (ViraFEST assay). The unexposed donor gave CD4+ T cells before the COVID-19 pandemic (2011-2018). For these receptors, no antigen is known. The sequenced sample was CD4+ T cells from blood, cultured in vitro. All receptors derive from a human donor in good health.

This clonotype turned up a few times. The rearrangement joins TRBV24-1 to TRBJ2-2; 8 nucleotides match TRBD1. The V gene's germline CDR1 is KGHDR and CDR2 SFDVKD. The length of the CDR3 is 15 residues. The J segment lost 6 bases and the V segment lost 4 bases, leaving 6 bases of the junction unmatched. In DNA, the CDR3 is TGTGCCACCAGTGACTCCGGGACAGGCGCCGGGGAGCTGTTTTTT. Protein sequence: CATSDSGTGAGELFF.

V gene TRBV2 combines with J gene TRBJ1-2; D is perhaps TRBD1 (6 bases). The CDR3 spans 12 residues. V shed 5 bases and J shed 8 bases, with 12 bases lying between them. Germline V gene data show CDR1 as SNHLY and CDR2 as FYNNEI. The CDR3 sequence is CASSQGRRGYTF. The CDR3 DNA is TGTGCCAGCAGTCAGGGGCGTCGAGGCTACACCTTC.

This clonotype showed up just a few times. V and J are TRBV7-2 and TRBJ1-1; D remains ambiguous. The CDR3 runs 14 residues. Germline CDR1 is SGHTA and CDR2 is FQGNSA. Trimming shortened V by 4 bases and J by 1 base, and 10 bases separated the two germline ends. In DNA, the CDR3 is TGTGCCAGCAGCTCCAGGAGGAGGAACACTGAAGCTTTCTTT. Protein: CASSSRRRNTEAFF.

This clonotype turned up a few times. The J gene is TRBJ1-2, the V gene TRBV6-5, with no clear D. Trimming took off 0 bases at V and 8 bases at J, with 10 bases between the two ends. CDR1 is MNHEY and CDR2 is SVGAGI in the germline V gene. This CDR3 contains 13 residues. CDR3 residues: CASSYSGVRGYTF. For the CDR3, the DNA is TGTGCCAGCAGTTACTCTGGGGTGAGAGGCTACACCTTC.

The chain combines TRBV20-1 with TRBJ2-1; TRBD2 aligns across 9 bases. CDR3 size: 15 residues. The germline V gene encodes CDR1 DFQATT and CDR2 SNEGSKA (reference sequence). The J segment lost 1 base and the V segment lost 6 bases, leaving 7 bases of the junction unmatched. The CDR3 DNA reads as TGCAGTGCAAGAAGCGGGGGGTTGTCCTACAATGAGCAGTTCTTC. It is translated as CSARSGGLSYNEQFF.

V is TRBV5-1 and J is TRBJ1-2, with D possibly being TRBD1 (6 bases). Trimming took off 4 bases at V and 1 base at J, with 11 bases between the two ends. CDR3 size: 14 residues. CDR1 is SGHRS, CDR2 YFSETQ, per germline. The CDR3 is CASSTPQGNYGYTF. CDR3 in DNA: TGCGCCAGCAGCACCCCACAGGGTAACTATGGCTACACCTTC.

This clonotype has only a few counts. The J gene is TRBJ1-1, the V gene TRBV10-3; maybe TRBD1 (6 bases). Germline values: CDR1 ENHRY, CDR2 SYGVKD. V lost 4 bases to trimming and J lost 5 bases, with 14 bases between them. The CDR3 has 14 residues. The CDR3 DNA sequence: TGTGCCATCAGTGGGACAGCGGAAGGGACTGAAGCTTTCTTT. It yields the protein CAISGTAEGTEAFF.

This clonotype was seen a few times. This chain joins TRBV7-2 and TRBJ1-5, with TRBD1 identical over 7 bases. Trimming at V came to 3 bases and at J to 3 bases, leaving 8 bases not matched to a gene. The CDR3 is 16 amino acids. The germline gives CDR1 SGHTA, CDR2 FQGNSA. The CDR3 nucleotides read TGTGCCAGCAGCTTCACAGGGGCGGTGGTCAATCAGCCCCAGCATTTT. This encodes CASSFTGAVVNQPQHF.

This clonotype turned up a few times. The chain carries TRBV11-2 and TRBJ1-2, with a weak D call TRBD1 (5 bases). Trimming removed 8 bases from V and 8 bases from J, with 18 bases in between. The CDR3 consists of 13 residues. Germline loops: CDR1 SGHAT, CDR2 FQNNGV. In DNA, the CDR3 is TGTGCCAGCCTCGCCCGGGGGGAAGGGGGCTACACCTTC. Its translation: CASLARGEGGYTF.

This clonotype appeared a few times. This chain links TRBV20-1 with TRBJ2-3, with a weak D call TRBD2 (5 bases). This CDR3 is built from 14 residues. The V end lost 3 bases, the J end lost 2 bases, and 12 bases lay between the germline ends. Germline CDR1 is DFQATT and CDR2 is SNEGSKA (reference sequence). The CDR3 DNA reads TGCAGTGCTAGCGGGGAAACTCCCACAGATACGCAGTATTTT. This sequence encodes CSASGETPTDTQYF.

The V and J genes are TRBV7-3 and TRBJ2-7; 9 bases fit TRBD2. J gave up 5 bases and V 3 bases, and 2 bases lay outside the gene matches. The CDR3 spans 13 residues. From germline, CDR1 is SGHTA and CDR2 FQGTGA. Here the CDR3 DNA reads TGTGCCAGCAGCTTGGGGACTAGCAACGAGCAGTACTTC. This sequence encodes CASSLGTSNEQYF.

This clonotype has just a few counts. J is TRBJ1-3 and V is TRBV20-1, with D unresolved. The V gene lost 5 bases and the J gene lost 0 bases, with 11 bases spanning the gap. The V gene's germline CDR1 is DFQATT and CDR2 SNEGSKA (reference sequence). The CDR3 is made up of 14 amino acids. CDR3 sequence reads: CSAYDRHSGNTIYF. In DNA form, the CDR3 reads TGCAGTGCTTATGACCGACACTCTGGAAACACCATATATTTT.

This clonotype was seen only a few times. The CDR3 here is CASSGSRRYPYF. The CDR3, as DNA: TGTGCCAGCAGCGGGAGTCGCCGCTATCCGTACTTC. V is TRBV11-2 and J is TRBJ2-5; tentatively, D is TRBD2 (5 bases). Trimming stripped 5 bases from V and 13 bases from J, with 17 bases between. The CDR3 consists of 12 residues. CDR1 and CDR2 from the germline V gene are SGHAT and FQNNGV.

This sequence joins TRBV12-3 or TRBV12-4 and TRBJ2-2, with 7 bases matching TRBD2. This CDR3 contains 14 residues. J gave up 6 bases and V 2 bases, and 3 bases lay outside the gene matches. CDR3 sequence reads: CASSLLREAGELFF. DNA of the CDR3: TGTGCCAGCAGTTTATTACGGGAGGCCGGGGAGCTGTTTTTT.

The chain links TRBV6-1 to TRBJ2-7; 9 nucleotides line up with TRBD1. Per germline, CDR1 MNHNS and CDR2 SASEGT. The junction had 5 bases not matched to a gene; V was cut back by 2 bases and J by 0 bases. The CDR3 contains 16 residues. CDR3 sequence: CASSEWGQGISYEQYF. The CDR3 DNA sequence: TGTGCCAGCAGTGAATGGGGACAGGGAATCTCCTACGAGCAGTACTTC.

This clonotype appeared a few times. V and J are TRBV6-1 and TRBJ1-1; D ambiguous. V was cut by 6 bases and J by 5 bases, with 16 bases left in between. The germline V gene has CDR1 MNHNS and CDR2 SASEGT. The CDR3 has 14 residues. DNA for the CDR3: TGTGCCAGCAGGCCCTCCCCTGCGGGAACTGAAGCTTTCTTT. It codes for CASRPSPAGTEAFF.

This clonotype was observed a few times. DNA for the CDR3: TGTGCCAGCGCCGGGACAGGGGTGTATAGCAATCAGCCCCAGCATTTT. Its protein is CASAGTGVYSNQPQHF. The chain has TRBV12-3 or TRBV12-4 and TRBJ1-5; 10 bases line up with TRBD1. The CDR3 is made up of 16 amino acids. Trimming took 8 bases from V and 0 from J; bases not matched to a gene: 7.

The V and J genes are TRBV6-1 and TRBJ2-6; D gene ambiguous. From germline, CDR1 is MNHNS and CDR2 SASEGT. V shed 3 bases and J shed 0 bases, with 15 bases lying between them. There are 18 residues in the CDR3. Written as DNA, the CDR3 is TGTGCCAGCAGTGAGCCCCCTGCCGCAGACTCTGGGGCCAACGTCCTGACTTTC. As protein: CASSEPPAADSGANVLTF.